These T cell receptor beta chains were read from a single sample in a study of CXCR3-negative and CXCR3-positive naive CD8 T cells. TCRdb reanalyzed the 5' RACE reads, giving one entry per CDR3 protein sequence and no DNA. Here the sample table reports 6,500 to 8,000 distinct CDR3 sequences. The specimen sequenced was naive CXCR3- CD8+ T cells from blood. The origin of the receptors is a human donor in good health. Some clones in this sample may be carry-over from other donors' samples. The CDR3 runs from the conserved cysteine through the conserved F or W. Each record gives: V gene, J gene, clone size, CDR3 protein. Clone size is given for some rows only: seen once, a few or many times, or a class if the clone is expanded.

TRBV29-1	TRBJ2-1	medium-sized	CSGGLAGFVVEQFF
TRBV28	TRBJ1-1	.	CASSDRGGGGTEAFF
TRBV12-3/TRBV12-4	TRBJ1-2	.	CASSLIAGSGYTF
TRBV7-2	TRBJ2-7	.	CASRTNVGQYF
TRBV12-3/TRBV12-4	TRBJ2-3	medium-sized	CASSKEGLAGPFSAQYF
TRBV12-3/TRBV12-4	TRBJ2-3	.	CASTPLANTDTQYF
TRBV7-9	TRBJ2-3	.	CASSPRRTSGEDTQYF
TRBV7-6	TRBJ1-1	medium-sized	CASSGTGGPNTEAFF
TRBV29-1	TRBJ2-3	medium-sized	CSFPQDRGEGTQYF
TRBV29-1	TRBJ1-1	.	CSVEWTGGFTEAFF
TRBV6-6	TRBJ1-1	.	CASSYLPGVVRERSQGTEAFF
TRBV20-1	TRBJ1-2	medium-sized	CSARGTGPGGYTF
TRBV4-2	TRBJ1-5	medium-sized	CASSQDGRVGNQPQHF
TRBV29-1	TRBJ2-7	medium-sized	CSGSGGQAYEQYF
TRBV20-1	TRBJ2-7	.	CSARPPGLDGYEQYF
TRBV29-1	TRBJ2-2	.	CSVGGTGLGELFF
TRBV6-5	TRBJ2-4	.	CASSYQRTGRNIQYF
TRBV3-1	TRBJ2-1	.	CASSHVRREVYNEQFF
TRBV5-1	TRBJ1-1	medium-sized	CASSAGPTEAFF
TRBV29-1	TRBJ2-7	.	CSVCLLDRGNYEQYF
TRBV29-1	TRBJ1-1	medium-sized	CSVCQGECTEAFF
TRBV11-2	TRBJ1-3	.	CASSLGTSGGNTIYF
TRBV2	TRBJ2-1	.	CASSEEGLASYNEQFF
TRBV29-1	TRBJ2-7	.	CSASGGVFYEQYF
TRBV7-2	TRBJ1-1	medium-sized	CASSHQGGLAFF
TRBV27	TRBJ1-5	.	CASSLDRDRGLNQPQHF
TRBV12-3/TRBV12-4	TRBJ1-5	.	CASSAPGTMVDQPQHF
TRBV20-1	TRBJ2-3	.	CSARVDRPTDTQYF
TRBV7-8	TRBJ1-6	.	CASSSETGMNSPLHF
TRBV20-1	TRBJ2-7	medium-sized	CSARRQSSYEQYF
TRBV29-1	TRBJ1-2	medium-sized	CSVVGSGRGYTF
TRBV9	TRBJ2-1	.	CASSVEIGFNEQFF
TRBV12-3/TRBV12-4	TRBJ2-1	medium-sized	CASSSYGTRDRNEQFF
TRBV6-2/TRBV6-3	TRBJ2-1	.	CASSPGYNEQFF
TRBV15	TRBJ2-3	.	CATSSWTSGTDTQYF
TRBV19	TRBJ2-5	medium-sized	CASKNRGRAETQYF
TRBV5-1	TRBJ2-1	medium-sized	CASSLFADREQFF
TRBV12-3/TRBV12-4	TRBJ1-1	medium-sized	CASSPRQGGEAFF
TRBV29-1	TRBJ2-7	medium-sized	CSVRTSGGERSYEQYF
TRBV4-1	TRBJ1-1	.	CASSQEPQGASEAFF
TRBV11-2	TRBJ2-3	.	CASSLGAVLAGSTDTQYF
TRBV29-1	TRBJ2-6	.	CSVRDRVSGANVLTF
TRBV28	TRBJ2-1	medium-sized	CASSPWGVEPSNEQFF
TRBV2	TRBJ1-1	.	CASDDGGTEAFF
TRBV18	TRBJ2-6	medium-sized	CASSPRGRAGANVLTF
TRBV3-1	TRBJ2-1	.	CASSPLAGVANEQFF
TRBV29-1	TRBJ2-7	.	CSVGLEVDYEQYF
TRBV19	TRBJ1-1	.	CASSIVAQSSEAFF
TRBV29-1	TRBJ2-3	.	CSVEGTVTPYTDTQYF
TRBV11-2	TRBJ2-7	.	CASSLGHGTYEQYF
TRBV20-1	TRBJ2-4	medium-sized	CSARALRSRLAGEKNIQYF
TRBV20-1	TRBJ2-1	medium-sized	CSARPSQYNEQFF
TRBV6-4	TRBJ2-1	.	CASRLTWTGVWDEQFF
TRBV25-1	TRBJ2-7	medium-sized	CASSVPNEQYF
TRBV10-3	TRBJ2-7	.	CAISGTWTGPTYEQYF
TRBV7-2	TRBJ2-2	medium-sized	CASSFLAGIRTGELFF
TRBV5-1	TRBJ2-1	.	CASSNPGRQTYNEQFF
TRBV29-1	TRBJ1-3	.	CSVDLGNTIYF
TRBV20-1	TRBJ2-7	.	CSARAGGDRDGNYEQYF